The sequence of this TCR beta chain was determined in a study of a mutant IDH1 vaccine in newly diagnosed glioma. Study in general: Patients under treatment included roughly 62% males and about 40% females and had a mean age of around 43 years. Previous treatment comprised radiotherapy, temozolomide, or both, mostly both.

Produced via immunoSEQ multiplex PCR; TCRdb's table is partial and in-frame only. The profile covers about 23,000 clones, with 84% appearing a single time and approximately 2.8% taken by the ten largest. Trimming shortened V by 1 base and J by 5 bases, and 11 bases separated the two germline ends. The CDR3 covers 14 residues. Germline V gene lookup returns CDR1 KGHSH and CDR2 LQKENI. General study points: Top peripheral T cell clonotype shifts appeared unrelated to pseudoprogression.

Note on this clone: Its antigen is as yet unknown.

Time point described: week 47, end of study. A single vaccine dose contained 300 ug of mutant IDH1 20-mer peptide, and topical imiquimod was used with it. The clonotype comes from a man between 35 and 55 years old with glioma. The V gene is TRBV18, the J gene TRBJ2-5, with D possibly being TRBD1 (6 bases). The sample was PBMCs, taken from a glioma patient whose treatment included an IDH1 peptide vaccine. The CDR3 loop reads CASSPQTGQETQYF. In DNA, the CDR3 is TGTGCCAGCTCACCACAAACAGGACAGGAGACCCAGTACTTC.